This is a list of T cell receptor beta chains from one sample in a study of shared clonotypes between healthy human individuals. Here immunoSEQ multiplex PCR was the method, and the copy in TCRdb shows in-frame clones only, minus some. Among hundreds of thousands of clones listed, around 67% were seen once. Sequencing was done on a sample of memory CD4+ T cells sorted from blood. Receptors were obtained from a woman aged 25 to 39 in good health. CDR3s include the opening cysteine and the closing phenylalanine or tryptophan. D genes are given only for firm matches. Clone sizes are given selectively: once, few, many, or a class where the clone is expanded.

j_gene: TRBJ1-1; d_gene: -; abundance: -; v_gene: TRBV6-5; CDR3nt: TGTGCCAGCAGTTACTCTCGGGGGAGGACTGAAGCTTTCTTT; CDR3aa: CASSYSRGRTEAFF
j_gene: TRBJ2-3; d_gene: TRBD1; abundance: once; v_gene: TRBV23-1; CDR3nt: TGCGCCAGCAGATTCCGGGTCCCGGACAGGGTGGGCACAGATACGCAGTATTTT; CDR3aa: CASRFRVPDRVGTDTQYF
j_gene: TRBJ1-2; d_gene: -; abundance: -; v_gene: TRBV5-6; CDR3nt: TGTGCCAGCAGCTCCCCTGTGGGGGACTATGGCTACACCTTC; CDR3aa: CASSSPVGDYGYTF
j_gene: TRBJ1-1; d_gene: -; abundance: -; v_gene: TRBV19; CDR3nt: TGTGCCAGTAGCCGGCGGACACACTTGAACACTGAAGCTTTCTTT; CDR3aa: CASSRRTHLNTEAFF
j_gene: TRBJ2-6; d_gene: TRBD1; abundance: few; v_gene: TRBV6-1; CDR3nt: TGTGCCAGCAGACAGGGGGCGGGCGGGGCCAACGTCCTGACTTTC; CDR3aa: CASRQGAGGANVLTF
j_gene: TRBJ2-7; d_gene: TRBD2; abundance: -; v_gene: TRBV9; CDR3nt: TGTGCCAGCAGCGTAGGCGGGAGTGCTTCAGGGCAGTACTTC; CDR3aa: CASSVGGSASGQYF
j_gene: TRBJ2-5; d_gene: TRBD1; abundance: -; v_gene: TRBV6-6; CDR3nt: TGTGCCAGCAGTTACCCGGACAGGGCGGGGAGAGAGACCCAGTACTTC; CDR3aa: CASSYPDRAGRETQYF
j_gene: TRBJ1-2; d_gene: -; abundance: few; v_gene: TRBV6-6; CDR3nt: TGTGCCAGCAGAACCCTTTTGCTCGATCGGGGCTATGGCTACACCTTC; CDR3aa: CASRTLLLDRGYGYTF
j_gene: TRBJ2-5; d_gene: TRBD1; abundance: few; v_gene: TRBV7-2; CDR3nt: TGTGCCAGCAGCCCTGGGACAGGGGCGAAGACCCAGTACTTC; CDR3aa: CASSPGTGAKTQYF
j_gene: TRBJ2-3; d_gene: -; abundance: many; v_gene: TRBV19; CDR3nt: TGTGCCAGTACCGCGGACCCGTCCGTGAATACGCAGTATTTT; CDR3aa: CASTADPSVNTQYF
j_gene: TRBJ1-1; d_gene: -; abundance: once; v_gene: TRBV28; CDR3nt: TGTGCCAGCATCCAATCGTTTACGGAGAACACTGAAGCTTTCTTT; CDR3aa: CASIQSFTENTEAFF
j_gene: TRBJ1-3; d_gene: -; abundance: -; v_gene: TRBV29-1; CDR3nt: TGCAGCGTGGGGGGTAGGGCTGGAAACACCATATATTTT; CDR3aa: CSVGGRAGNTIYF
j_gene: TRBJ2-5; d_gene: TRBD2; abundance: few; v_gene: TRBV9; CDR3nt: TGTGCCAGCACCAGGGCCCCGGGTAGCGGGATCCTACAAGAGACCCAGTACTTC; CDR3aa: CASTRAPGSGILQETQYF
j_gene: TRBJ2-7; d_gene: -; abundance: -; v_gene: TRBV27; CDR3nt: TGTGCCAGCAGTTTACTCAGGCCCTCCCTCTCCGAGCAGTACTTC; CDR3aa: CASSLLRPSLSEQYF
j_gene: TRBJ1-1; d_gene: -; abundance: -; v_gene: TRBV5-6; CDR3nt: TGTGCCAGCAGCTTGGCGATGTCGACCAACACTGAAGCTTTCTTT; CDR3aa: CASSLAMSTNTEAFF
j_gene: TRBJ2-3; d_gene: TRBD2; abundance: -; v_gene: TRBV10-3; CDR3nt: TGTGCCAACAGCGGGAGTAGGGGAACAGATACGCAGTATTTT; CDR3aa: CANSGSRGTDTQYF
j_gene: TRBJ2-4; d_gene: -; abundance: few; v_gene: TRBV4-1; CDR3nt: TGCGCCAGCAGCCCCCGTCTGACTAGTCAAAACATTCAGTACTTC; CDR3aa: CASSPRLTSQNIQYF
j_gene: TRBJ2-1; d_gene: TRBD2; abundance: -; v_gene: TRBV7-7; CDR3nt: TGTGCCAGCAGCTTAGAACTAGCGCCCTCCAATGAGCAGTTCTTC; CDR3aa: CASSLELAPSNEQFF